Listed below are T cell receptor beta chains from one sample, sequenced in a study of cytomegalovirus exposure and HLA in healthy donors. The table came from immunoSEQ multiplex PCR; TCRdb's copy has only in-frame clones and leaves some out. The table lists roughly 180,000 clones, 82% of them singletons. Sequenced material: PBMCs. All receptors come from a male donor in good health and CMV-seronegative. CDR3s include the opening cysteine and the closing phenylalanine or tryptophan. The D gene is left open where the match is weak. Where a row states a size, it is once, few, many or the class of an expanded clone; other rows omit it.

>TRBV4-2|TRBD1|NA|TRBJ2-1
CASSQDIGGRGYNEQFF
TGTGCCAGCAGCCAAGATATAGGGGGCCGAGGCTACAATGAGCAGTTCTTC
>TRBV19|NA|NA|TRBJ2-5
CASPPGGHKEETQYF
TGTGCCAGCCCGCCGGGGGGACACAAAGAAGAGACCCAGTACTTC
>TRBV6-1|TRBD2|NA|TRBJ2-3
CASYLAGGRDTQYF
TGTGCCAGCTACCTAGCGGGGGGGCGAGATACGCAGTATTTT
>TRBV25-1|TRBD2|NA|TRBJ2-1
CASSDRLTSGVGEQFF
TGTGCCAGCAGTGACCGACTTACTAGCGGGGTGGGCGAGCAGTTCTTC
>TRBV2|NA|NA|TRBJ2-1
CASSETGNNEQFF
TGTGCCAGCAGTGAAACAGGGAACAATGAGCAGTTCTTC
>TRBV7-6|TRBD1|few|TRBJ2-7
CASSRGWGQGYEQYF
TGTGCCAGCAGCCGTGGGTGGGGACAGGGCTACGAGCAGTACTTC
>TRBV27|NA|NA|TRBJ2-7
CASSLGGYEQYF
TGTGCCAGCAGTTTGGGGGGCTACGAGCAGTACTTC
>TRBV28|TRBD2|NA|TRBJ2-3
CASSLERGSPGADTQYF
TGTGCCAGCAGTTTAGAGCGGGGGAGCCCCGGCGCAGATACGCAGTATTTT
>TRBV11-2|TRBD1|few|TRBJ1-5
CASSPEGDRQHF
TGTGCCAGCAGCCCTGAAGGGGACAGGCAGCATTTT
>TRBV28|NA|NA|TRBJ2-3
CASRVQGRNTDTQYF
TGTGCCAGCCGGGTACAGGGTAGGAACACAGATACGCAGTATTTT
>TRBV5-5|NA|NA|TRBJ2-3
CASSLGADYSTDTQYF
TGTGCCAGCAGCTTGGGTGCAGACTATAGCACAGATACGCAGTATTTT
>TRBV28|NA|NA|TRBJ2-7
CASRAFSYEQYF
TGTGCCAGCAGGGCATTCTCCTACGAGCAGTACTTC
>TRBV27|NA|NA|TRBJ2-5
CASRLNPGFPSETQYF
TGTGCCAGCAGATTAAACCCGGGATTCCCCTCGGAGACCCAGTACTTC
>TRBV28|TRBD2|NA|TRBJ2-2
CATPGLAVGELFF
TGTGCCACCCCGGGACTAGCGGTCGGGGAGCTGTTTTTT
>TRBV6-5|NA|NA|TRBJ2-1
CASSPVSYNEQFF
TGTGCCAGCAGCCCCGTCAGCTACAATGAGCAGTTCTTC
>TRBV2|NA|once|TRBJ1-4
CASSIGHLEKLFF
TGTGCCAGCAGTATCGGACATCTTGAAAAACTGTTTTTT
>TRBV11-2|TRBD2|NA|TRBJ2-7
CASSPGLAGVGEQYF
TGTGCCAGCAGCCCGGGACTAGCGGGGGTGGGGGAGCAGTACTTC
>TRBV5-6|TRBD1|NA|TRBJ1-5
CASSTYIRQGTLGNQPQHF
TGTGCCAGCAGCACCTACATTCGACAGGGAACGTTGGGCAATCAGCCCCAGCATTTT
>TRBV6-1|TRBD2|NA|TRBJ2-3
CASSERALAGGPGTDTQYF
TGTGCCAGCAGTGAACGGGCTCTAGCGGGGGGGCCCGGCACAGATACGCAGTATTTT
>TRBV28|TRBD2|NA|TRBJ2-7
CASRRSGRASYEQYF
TGTGCCAGCAGAAGAAGCGGGAGGGCCTCCTACGAGCAGTACTTC
>TRBV7-9|NA|once|TRBJ2-1
CASSPKIVYNARYEQFF
TGTGCCAGCAGCCCAAAAATCGTATATAACGCGCGCTATGAGCAGTTCTTC
>TRBV6-6|TRBD1|NA|TRBJ1-4
CATRDSLPRLAEKLFF
TGTGCCACTCGGGACAGTTTGCCGCGGCTTGCTGAAAAACTGTTTTTT
>TRBV7-8|TRBD1|NA|TRBJ2-3
CASSVQGGPTDTQYF
TGTGCCAGCAGCGTACAGGGGGGACCCACAGATACGCAGTATTTT
>TRBV6-1|TRBD1|NA|TRBJ2-7
CASSALMTGPSAYEQYF
TGTGCCAGCAGTGCTCTTATGACAGGGCCCTCTGCCTACGAGCAGTACTTC
>TRBV7-9|TRBD1|NA|TRBJ2-1
CSSSSLSGTGTRNEQFF
TGTTCCAGCAGCAGTCTTTCGGGGACAGGGACCCGGAATGAGCAGTTCTTC
>TRBV7-6|TRBD1|NA|TRBJ1-3
CASSSRQGSGNTIYF
TGTGCCAGCAGCAGTAGACAGGGCTCTGGAAACACCATATATTTT
>TRBV29-1|TRBD1|NA|TRBJ2-7
CSVPVRDRGYEQYF
TGCAGCGTCCCCGTCCGGGACAGGGGGTACGAGCAGTACTTC
>TRBV25-1|TRBD1|few|TRBJ2-1
CASSEYPLDRENEQFF
TGTGCCAGCAGTGAATACCCCCTGGACAGGGAAAATGAGCAGTTCTTC
>TRBV14|NA|NA|TRBJ1-3
CASSHRGGISGNTIYF
TGTGCCAGCAGCCACCGAGGGGGTATCTCTGGAAACACCATATATTTT